Listed here are 24 T cell receptor beta chains from one sample, sequenced in a study of shared T cell receptors in the human thymus. The data were produced by immunoSEQ multiplex PCR, yet TCRdb's version contains in-frame clones alone and is incomplete. The sample contains around 68,000 clones, 90% to 95% of which appear only once. The sequenced material came from thymocytes. The source of these receptors is a human donor.

This rearrangement joins TRBV9 to TRBJ2-3; D remains ambiguous. V dropped 0 bases and J dropped 0 bases, with 5 bases sitting between them. The germline CDR1 and CDR2 sequences are SGDLS and YYNGEE. CDR3 length: 14 amino acids. The CDR3 spells CASSVVDSTDTQYF. In DNA, the CDR3 is TGTGCCAGCAGCGTAGTCGACAGCACAGATACGCAGTATTTT.

The chain has TRBV5-4 and TRBJ1-1; weak D call: TRBD1 (5 bases). The CDR3 is 14 residues long. Germline loops: CDR1 SGHNT, CDR2 YYREEE (reference sequence). Trimming pared 2 bases from V and 0 bases from J, leaving 8 bases between. CDR3 region: CASSFDRMNTEAFF. CDR3 DNA sequence: TGTGCCAGCAGCTTCGACAGAATGAACACTGAAGCTTTCTTT. Full variable domain (outside the CDR3, taken from reference TRBV5-4 and TRBJ1-1): ETGVTQSPTHLIKTRGQQVTLRCSSQSGHNTVSWYQQALGQGPQFIFQYYREEENGRGNFPPRFSGLQFPNYSSELNVNALELDDSALYLCASSFDRMNTEAFFGQGTRLTVV.

This rearrangement joins TRBV2 to TRBJ2-1; the match to TRBD1 covers 7 bases. The V gene's germline CDR1 is SNHLY and CDR2 FYNNEI. CDR3 length: 16 residues. The J segment lost 4 bases and the V segment lost 0 bases, leaving 6 bases of the junction unmatched. The CDR3 DNA is TGTGCCAGCAGTGAAGCAGGGGGACAGACTTACAATGAGCAGTTCTTC. Its translation: CASSEAGGQTYNEQFF.

The chain carries TRBV9 and TRBJ1-1; 9 bases are shared with TRBD1. V lost 3 bases and J lost 5; bases outside the gene matches: 8. This CDR3 is 15 amino acids long. Germline V lookup: CDR1 SGDLS, CDR2 YYNGEE. The CDR3 loop reads CASSAQGAKVTEAFF. In DNA form, the CDR3 reads TGTGCCAGCAGCGCACAGGGGGCTAAAGTGACTGAAGCTTTCTTT.

This sequence joins TRBV27 and TRBJ2-7; 7 positions match TRBD1. This CDR3 spans 14 amino acids. Germline loops: CDR1 MNHEY, CDR2 SMNVEV (reference sequence). J was trimmed by 4 bases and V by 1 base; bases with no gene match: 4. The CDR3 DNA reads as TGTGCCAGCAGTTTATACGGGACAGTGTACGAGCAGTACTTC. Translating it yields CASSLYGTVYEQYF.

The chain joins TRBV6-1 to TRBJ2-7; 12 positions match TRBD2. The germline V gene encodes CDR1 MNHNS and CDR2 SASEGT. The CDR3 length is 15 residues. Germline trimming cut 4 bases from V and 7 bases from J; bases unmatched to any gene: 8. The chain's CDR3 is CASSVASGGAREQYF. As DNA, the CDR3 is TGTGCCAGCAGTGTCGCTAGCGGGGGGGCCAGGGAGCAGTACTTC.

The rearrangement joins TRBV19 to TRBJ1-5; TRBD1 aligns across 7 bases. Germline trimming cut 4 bases from V and 4 bases from J; bases unmatched to any gene: 4. This CDR3 region has 14 residues. CDR1 and CDR2 from the germline V gene are LNHDA and SQIVND (reference sequence). The CDR3 reads CASSRTGLNQPQHF. The CDR3 DNA reads TGTGCCAGTAGTAGGACAGGCCTAAATCAGCCCCAGCATTTT.

The rearrangement links TRBV5-4 to TRBJ1-2; the D is unclear. CDR3 length equals 14 residues. The germline CDR1 and CDR2 sequences are SGHNT and YYREEE (reference sequence). Trimming shortened V by 0 bases and J by 5 bases, and 11 bases separated the two germline ends. The CDR3 here is CASSLDREAYGYTF. The CDR3 DNA reads TGTGCCAGCAGCTTGGATAGGGAGGCATATGGCTACACCTTC.

The genes are TRBV5-6 and TRBJ1-6, with a possible D match to TRBD1 (5 bases). V lost 1 base and J lost 0, with 17 bases in between. The length of the CDR3 is 19 residues. Germline V CDR1 and CDR2: SGHDT, YYEEEE. CDR3 region: CASSLCPGPFSSYNSPLHF. In DNA, the CDR3 is TGTGCCAGCAGCTTGTGTCCAGGGCCTTTCAGCTCCTATAATTCACCCCTCCACTTT. The whole variable domain, filled in from reference TRBV5-6 and TRBJ1-6, reads DAGVTQSPTHLIKTRGQQVTLRCSPKSGHDTVSWYQQALGQGPQFIFQYYEEEERQRGNFPDRFSGHQFPNYSSELNVNALLLGDSALYLCASSLCPGPFSSYNSPLHFGNGTRLTVT.

This chain uses TRBV19 with TRBJ1-1; no clear D. Trimming stripped 3 bases from V and 6 bases from J, with 41 bases between. CDR3 length equals 23 residues. CDR1 LNHDA and CDR2 SQIVND come from the germline V gene (reference sequence). Here the CDR3 DNA reads TGTGCCAGTAGTATCGATCTCTTACCGGGCCATCACGTCGATCCCCACCTGGGTTCTGAAGCTTTCTTT. Translated: CASSIDLLPGHHVDPHLGSEAFF.

The chain combines TRBV18 with TRBJ2-2; tentatively, D is TRBD2 (5 bases). V was cut by 3 bases and J by 0 bases, with 17 bases left in between. The CDR3 is made up of 18 amino acids. CDR1 is KGHSH and CDR2 is LQKENI in the germline V gene. CDR3 sequence reads: CASSPPGSERTNTGELFF. CDR3 DNA sequence: TGTGCCAGCTCACCGCCCGGGTCTGAGCGGACGAACACCGGGGAGCTGTTTTTT. Based on the CDR3 plus reference TRBV18 and TRBJ2-2, the full variable domain is NAGVMQNPRHLVRRRGQEARLRCSPMKGHSHVYWYRQLPEEGLKFMVYLQKENIIDESGMPKERFSAEFPKEGPSILRIQQVVRGDSAAYFCASSPPGSERTNTGELFFGEGSRLTVL.

The V call is TRBV28, the J call TRBJ2-7; 7 positions agree with TRBD1. CDR1 is MDHEN, CDR2 SYDVKM, per germline. V was clipped by 5 bases and J by 6 bases; unmatched bases: 22. CDR3 length: 18 residues. CDR3 nucleotide sequence: TGTGCCAGCAGTCCTCTAACAACACACAGGGGTCCATGGGGCGAGCAGTACTTC. This encodes CASSPLTTHRGPWGEQYF.

Here the CDR3 reads CASSFCRDGEKLFF. The CDR3 coding sequence is TGTGCCAGCAGTTTCTGCAGGGACGGAGAAAAACTGTTTTTT. The rearrangement uses TRBV28 and TRBJ1-4; TRBD1 is a possible D gene (5 bases). The V end lost 3 bases, the J end lost 8 bases, and 13 bases lay between the germline ends. There are 14 residues in the CDR3. In germline, CDR1 is MDHEN, CDR2 SYDVKM.

The chain recombines TRBV9 with TRBJ2-3, with 8 bases aligning to TRBD1. CDR1 is SGDLS and CDR2 is YYNGEE in the germline V gene. With V trimmed by 5 bases and J by 2 bases, 13 bases remained unmatched. The CDR3 covers 17 residues. The CDR3 reads CASSHTGQGYLTDTQYF. Written as DNA, the CDR3 is TGTGCCAGCAGTCATACAGGACAGGGCTACCTCACAGATACGCAGTATTTT.

The CDR3 reads CASSPGPRSSYEQYF. The CDR3 DNA sequence: TGTGCCAGCAGCCCTGGCCCGAGGAGCTCCTACGAGCAGTACTTC. This chain connects TRBV7-2 to TRBJ2-7, with no clear D. Trimming took 5 bases from V and 0 from J, leaving 14 bases between them. From germline, CDR1 is SGHTA and CDR2 FQGNSA. The CDR3 extends over 15 amino acids.

The chain uses TRBV2 and TRBJ1-3; TRBD1 matches 8 bases. The trim removed 1 base at V and 1 base at J, leaving 3 bases unmatched. This CDR3 has 16 amino acids. CDR1 and CDR2 (germline): SNHLY, FYNNEI. For the CDR3, the DNA is TGTGCCAGCAGTGAAGAGACAGGGGTTTCTGGAAACACCATATATTTT. Protein: CASSEETGVSGNTIYF.

V usage is TRBV6-4 and J usage is TRBJ2-1; D could derive from TRBD1 or TRBD2 (5 bases each). Germline assignment: CDR1 MRHNA and CDR2 SNTAGT. Deletions cut 2 bases from V and 9 bases from J, with 5 bases between. The CDR3 sequence is 11 residues long. This CDR3 reads CASSDGGEQFF. Written as DNA, the CDR3 is TGTGCCAGCAGTGACGGGGGTGAGCAGTTCTTC.

The gene calls are TRBV29-1 and TRBJ1-4; tentatively, D is TRBD1 (5 bases). Germline V gene sequence: CDR1 SQVTM, CDR2 ANQGSEA. This CDR3 is built from 16 residues. The V gene lost 7 bases and the J gene lost 3 bases, with 21 bases spanning the gap. CDR3 residues: CSAAGQGQVANEKLFF. The DNA of the CDR3 is TGCAGCGCAGCGGGGCAGGGTCAAGTCGCTAATGAAAAACTGTTTTTT.

The table lists this clone with a count of one. V usage is TRBV6-4 and J usage is TRBJ1-1; D not resolved. This CDR3 region has 13 residues. Germline CDR1 is MRHNA and CDR2 is SNTAGT. V was clipped by 0 bases and J by 3 bases, with 5 bases between them. The CDR3 coding sequence is TGTGCCAGCAGTGACTCAAGGGACACTGAAGCTTTCTTT. The encoded protein is CASSDSRDTEAFF.

V usage is TRBV29-1 and J usage is TRBJ2-1, with no clear D. This CDR3 is 19 amino acids long. V was cut by 3 bases and J by 8 bases, with 32 bases left in between. The V gene's germline CDR1 is SQVTM and CDR2 ANQGSEA. DNA of the CDR3: TGCAGCGTTGATAAAGCGCCTTCATCGAGGCCCCCCCGATGGGATGAGCAGTTCTTC. It translates to CSVDKAPSSRPPRWDEQFF.

The rearrangement joins TRBV5-1 to TRBJ1-3; D possibly corresponds to TRBD1 (6 bases). Germline V gene lookup returns CDR1 SGHRS and CDR2 YFSETQ. Trimming removed 5 bases at V and 4 bases at J, with 22 bases between. This CDR3 comprises 17 residues. CDR3 DNA sequence: TGCGCCAGCAGTGGACGGGACAAACACCCGGACGGAAACACCATATATTTT. Amino acids: CASSGRDKHPDGNTIYF. Variable domain in full (rest from reference TRBV5-1 and TRBJ1-3): KAGVTQTPRYLIKTRGQQVTLSCSPISGHRSVSWYQQTPGQGLQFLFEYFSETQRNKGNFPGRFSGRQFSNSRSEMNVSTLELGDSALYLCASSGRDKHPDGNTIYFGEGSWLTVV.

The chain combines TRBV5-1 with TRBJ2-7; TRBD2 agrees at 8 bases. V lost 4 bases and J lost 1; bases outside the gene matches: 16. Germline-derived CDR1 and CDR2 are SGHRS and YFSETQ. The CDR3 sequence is 18 residues long. CDR3 loop: CASSRGTRADQSSYEQYF. In DNA form, the CDR3 reads TGCGCCAGCAGCCGAGGGACTAGGGCGGACCAGAGTTCCTACGAGCAGTACTTC.

This chain uses TRBV4-3 with TRBJ1-2; no definite D call. The V gene's germline CDR1 is LGHNA and CDR2 YSLEER. The ends were cut back, 0 bases at V and 4 bases at J, with 15 bases in the middle. The CDR3 totals 16 residues. The CDR3 DNA follows: TGCGCCAGCAGCCAAGAAGGGTCGACGGCTTTCTATGGCTACACCTTC. It yields the protein CASSQEGSTAFYGYTF.

The genes are TRBV14 and TRBJ2-7; 9 bases fit TRBD1. The germline CDR1 and CDR2 sequences are SGHDN and FVKESK. The CDR3 length is 17 residues. The V segment lost 0 bases and the J segment 5 bases; nucleotides outside the gene matches: 11. The CDR3 here is CASSQECGTGLLDEQYF. DNA of the CDR3: TGTGCCAGCAGCCAAGAGTGCGGGACAGGGCTTTTGGACGAGCAGTACTTC.